The 25 T cell receptor beta chains presented below share a single source sample, sequenced in a study of T cells in Graves' hyperthyroidism and ophthalmopathy. Researchers amplified the TCR beta CDR3 regions from RNA transcripts. Using the HTBI primer set, a first-round RT-PCR was run on the TCR CDR3. TCRdb re-derived calls from the multiplex PCR reads in MiXCR, one entry per CDR3 protein. The sample includes 400,000 or so distinct CDR3 sequences, over 11% of them seen just once. Sequenced material: blood. These receptors were obtained from a man aged 45-65 years with Graves' ophthalmopathy.

J is TRBJ2-7 and V is TRBV7-9; tentative D call: TRBD2 (5 bases). Germline CDR1 and CDR2: SEHNR and FQNEAQ (reference sequence). The V end was cut by 3 bases, the J end by 7 bases, with 13 bases between. The CDR3 is 13 amino acids. The CDR3 DNA sequence: TGTGCCAGCAGCTTCGCGGGTGGAGAGGAGCAGTACTTC. Protein: CASSFAGGEEQYF. The variable domain in full, with the rest retrieved from reference TRBV7-9 and TRBJ2-7, is DTGVSQNPRHKITKRGQNVTFRCDPISEHNRLYWYRQTLGQGPEFLTYFQNEAQLEKSRLLSDRFSAERPKGSFSTLEIQRTEQGDSAMYLCASSFAGGEEQYFGPGTRLTVT.

This chain uses TRBV7-9 with TRBJ2-7; D not certain. Germline V gene sequence: CDR1 SEHNR, CDR2 FQNEAQ (reference sequence). Between the trimmed V and J ends, which lost 5 bases and 2 bases, there was a span of 10 bases. The CDR3 runs 13 residues. CDR3 sequence: CASSKGDTYEQYF. CDR3 coding DNA: TGTGCCAGCAGCAAAGGAGACACCTACGAGCAGTACTTC.

This clonotype has a count of ten or more. CDR3 residues: CASSLATGASTDTQYF. CDR3 nucleotide sequence: TGCGCCAGCAGCTTGGCCACGGGAGCGAGCACAGATACGCAGTATTTT. The gene calls are TRBV5-1 and TRBJ2-3; D might be TRBD2 (6 bases). In germline, CDR1 is SGHRS, CDR2 YFSETQ. The CDR3 is 16 amino acids. V was clipped by 0 bases and J by 0 bases, with 11 bases between them. The entire variable domain, with the rest obtained from reference TRBV5-1 and TRBJ2-3, is as follows: KAGVTQTPRYLIKTRGQQVTLSCSPISGHRSVSWYQQTPGQGLQFLFEYFSETQRNKGNFPGRFSGRQFSNSRSEMNVSTLELGDSALYLCASSLATGASTDTQYFGPGTRLTVL.

The chain joins TRBV7-8 to TRBJ1-1, with D perhaps matching TRBD1 (5 bases). The germline V gene has CDR1 SGHVS and CDR2 FQNEAQ. This CDR3 has 15 residues. Trimming cost V 1 base and J 0 bases, with 9 bases left between them. CDR3 sequence reads: CASSLGGPMNTEAFF. The CDR3 nucleotides are TGTGCCAGCAGCTTAGGGGGCCCGATGAACACTGAAGCTTTCTTT.

This clonotype showed up just once. The chain recombines TRBV12-3 or TRBV12-4 with TRBJ2-7; 10 bases map to TRBD2. Losses at the gene ends were 3 bases for V and 0 bases for J; bases not matched to a gene: 11. The CDR3 loop spans 18 amino acids. The CDR3, as DNA: TGTGCCAGCAGTTTCTCTCCGGGACTAGCGACCTTCTCCTACGAGCAGTACTTC. It encodes CASSFSPGLATFSYEQYF.

This clonotype was recorded many times. The J gene is TRBJ2-5, the V gene TRBV28; D is possibly TRBD1 or TRBD2 (5 bases each). Between the trimmed V and J ends, which lost 3 bases and 6 bases, there was a span of 17 bases. The germline V gene has CDR1 MDHEN and CDR2 SYDVKM. The CDR3 is 15 residues long. CDR3 protein: CASSFFPGPEKTQYF. The DNA for the CDR3 is TGTGCCAGCAGTTTCTTCCCGGGACCAGAAAAGACCCAGTACTTC.

This clonotype was detected only a few times. The rearrangement joins TRBV6-1 to TRBJ1-1, with D possibly TRBD1 on 6 matching bases. Between the trimmed V and J ends, which lost 0 bases and 1 base, there was a span of 18 bases. Germline V gene lookup returns CDR1 MNHNS and CDR2 SASEGT. The length of the CDR3 is 18 residues. The CDR3 nucleotides read TGTGCCAGCAGTGAAGCCGTTTGGGCAGGGGTTTCGAACACTGAAGCTTTCTTT. It specifies CASSEAVWAGVSNTEAFF.

The CDR3 DNA reads as TGTGCCAGCAGCCAAGACCCCAGCGCACTACGCATGGACACCGGGGAGCTGTTTTTT. Protein sequence: CASSQDPSALRMDTGELFF. This rearrangement joins TRBV4-2 to TRBJ2-2, with unresolved D. The CDR3 totals 19 residues. Germline V gene data show CDR1 as LGHNA and CDR2 as YNFKEQ. The V and J ends lost 0 bases and 3 bases respectively, with 20 bases between them.

This clonotype was detected a few times. This chain links TRBV7-2 with TRBJ2-7; D tentatively reads TRBD1 or TRBD2 (5 bases each). The CDR3 spans 15 residues. CDR1 and CDR2 from the germline V gene are SGHTA and FQGNSA. Between the trimmed V and J ends, which lost 4 bases and 2 bases, there was a span of 15 bases. The CDR3 DNA sequence: TGTGCCAGCAGCTCCGAACCTGGGGGTACCTACGAGCAGTACTTC. The encoded protein is CASSSEPGGTYEQYF.

This rearrangement joins TRBV10-2 to TRBJ2-7; D is undetermined. The CDR3 runs 12 residues. Trimming took off 4 bases at V and 4 bases at J, with 8 bases between the two ends. CDR1 and CDR2 (germline): WSHSY, SAAADI. The CDR3 sequence is CASSVSQYEQYF. CDR3 coding DNA: TGCGCCAGCAGTGTATCGCAGTACGAGCAGTACTTC.

The sample holds a few counts of this clonotype. The chain links TRBV5-4 to TRBJ2-2; D not resolved. The germline gives CDR1 SGHNT, CDR2 YYREEE (reference sequence). The CDR3 runs to 15 residues. Trimming took 4 bases from V and 0 from J, leaving 10 bases between them. CDR3: CASSMEPSNTGELFF. The CDR3 DNA sequence: TGTGCCAGCAGCATGGAGCCCTCGAACACCGGGGAGCTGTTTTTT.

This rearrangement joins TRBV29-1 to TRBJ2-7; D unresolved. Per germline, CDR1 SQVTM and CDR2 ANQGSEA. This CDR3 has 13 amino acids. V lost 8 bases, J lost 5 bases, and 19 bases lay in between. CDR3 bases: TGCAGCCCCCATCAGGAAAAGGTCCACGAGCAGTACTTC. Translated: CSPHQEKVHEQYF.

This clonotype was observed at least ten times. The chain employs TRBV7-2 and TRBJ2-1; 7 bases agree with TRBD1. The CDR3 has 15 amino acids. From germline, CDR1 is SGHTA and CDR2 FQGNSA. V lost 5 bases, J lost 7 bases, and 11 bases stayed unmatched. CDR3 in DNA: TGTGCCAGCAGCACCGACAGGGCCCGTACAAATGAGCAGTTCTTC. This codes for CASSTDRARTNEQFF.

This clonotype has a handful of counts. The chain links TRBV5-1 to TRBJ2-7, with 13 bases identical to TRBD2. The germline CDR1 and CDR2 sequences are SGHRS and YFSETQ. The CDR3 spans 16 residues. V lost 4 bases to trimming and J lost 4 bases; unmatched junction nucleotides: 8. CDR3 amino acids: CASSKGTSGMAYEQYF. CDR3 sequence (DNA): TGCGCCAGCAGCAAAGGGACTAGCGGGATGGCGTACGAGCAGTACTTC.

This clonotype has at least ten counts. J is TRBJ1-1 and V is TRBV30, with TRBD1 matching over 9 bases. V was clipped by 5 bases and J by 0 bases; unmatched bases: 1. Germline CDR1 and CDR2: GTSNPN and SVGIG (reference sequence). This CDR3 has 13 residues. CDR3 bases: TGTGCCTGGGACAGGGGGTTGAACACTGAAGCTTTCTTT. Amino acid sequence: CAWDRGLNTEAFF.

The rearrangement links TRBV6-1 to TRBJ2-3, with D unresolved. The CDR3 extends over 15 amino acids. V was shortened by 2 bases and J by 3 bases, with 12 bases between the two germline ends. CDR1 is MNHNS and CDR2 is SASEGT in the germline V gene. The CDR3 loop is CASSELWVGTDTQYF. The CDR3 nucleotides read TGTGCCAGCAGTGAACTCTGGGTAGGAACAGATACGCAGTATTTT.

The CDR3 loop reads CASSLQLAGGRNEQFF. The CDR3 nucleotides are TGCGCCAGCAGCTTGCAACTAGCGGGAGGGCGGAATGAGCAGTTCTTC. The chain joins TRBV5-1 to TRBJ2-1; 13 nucleotides align to TRBD2. Germline V CDR1 and CDR2: SGHRS, YFSETQ. This CDR3 comprises 16 residues. V was pared by 1 base and J by 7 bases, with 5 bases of the junction left unmatched.

This clonotype was observed at least ten times. V usage is TRBV7-9 and J usage is TRBJ2-5, with TRBD2 identical over 10 bases. Trimming removed 2 bases from V and 5 bases from J; junction bases left unmatched: 5. Germline values: CDR1 SEHNR, CDR2 FQNEAQ (reference sequence). The CDR3 contains 15 residues. The DNA for the CDR3 is TGTGCCAGCAGCTTATCCAGCGGGAGGGCGGAGACCCAGTACTTC. Translating gives CASSLSSGRAETQYF.

This clonotype showed up just a few times. This chain links TRBV4-1 with TRBJ1-1; no clear D gene. The CDR3 has 14 residues. CDR1 and CDR2 (germline): MGHRA, YSYEKL. The germline V and J ends were trimmed by 0 bases and 4 bases, with 9 bases remaining between them. CDR3 nucleotide sequence: TGCGCCAGCAGCCAAGATTCGAGACTCACTGAAGCTTTCTTT. It yields the protein CASSQDSRLTEAFF.

This clonotype appeared a few times. The V and J genes are TRBV24-1 and TRBJ2-7; tentatively, D is TRBD2 (6 bases). Per germline, CDR1 KGHDR and CDR2 SFDVKD. Trimming took 3 bases from V and 6 from J, leaving 8 bases between them. The CDR3 is made up of 12 amino acids. The CDR3 sequence is CATSDRGGEQYF. The CDR3 DNA is TGTGCCACCAGTGATAGGGGAGGCGAGCAGTACTTC.

This clonotype was counted at least ten times. This rearrangement joins TRBV12-3 or TRBV12-4 to TRBJ2-7; TRBD1 matches 12 bases. The CDR3 consists of 15 residues. V was pared by 1 base and J by 9 bases, with 7 bases of the junction left unmatched. CDR3 region: CASSLGGQGALGQYF. DNA for the CDR3: TGTGCCAGCAGTTTAGGGGGACAGGGGGCGCTCGGGCAGTACTTC.

This clonotype was picked up many times. The gene calls are TRBV29-1 and TRBJ2-3; tentatively, D is TRBD1 or TRBD2 (5 bases each). Germline CDR1 is SQVTM and CDR2 is ANQGSEA. With 4 bases removed from V and 2 bases from J, the gap between germline ends came to 10 bases. The CDR3 has 13 residues. CDR3 residues: CSVGGAPTDTQYF. The CDR3 DNA reads as TGCAGCGTTGGAGGGGCCCCCACAGATACGCAGTATTTT.

In its sample, this clonotype was seen once. The chain employs TRBV7-8 and TRBJ2-1; the match to TRBD2 covers 10 bases. CDR3 length equals 18 residues. Germline values: CDR1 SGHVS, CDR2 FQNEAQ. V was clipped by 3 bases and J by 3 bases; unmatched bases: 11. The CDR3 nucleotides read TGTGCCAGCAGCTTCGTCACTTTAGCGGGAGGAAACTACAATGAGCAGTTCTTC. Its translation: CASSFVTLAGGNYNEQFF.

This clonotype was counted ten times or more. V usage is TRBV29-1 and J usage is TRBJ1-3; 10 bases line up with TRBD1. The germline V gene encodes CDR1 SQVTM and CDR2 ANQGSEA. V gave up 4 bases and J gave up 0 bases; unmatched junction bases: 6. This CDR3 region has 16 residues. CDR3: CSVGGTGDYSGNTIYF. In DNA, the CDR3 is TGCAGCGTTGGAGGGACAGGGGACTACTCTGGAAACACCATATATTTT.

This clonotype has ten or more counts. This chain joins TRBV29-1 and TRBJ2-5; 13 bases are a match to TRBD2. Germline V gene sequence: CDR1 SQVTM, CDR2 ANQGSEA. V shed 6 bases and J 5 bases; nucleotides not matched to a gene: 6. This CDR3 has 14 residues. CDR3 in amino acids: CSVTSGRSWETQYF. DNA for the CDR3: TGCAGCGTGACTAGCGGGAGGTCATGGGAGACCCAGTACTTC.